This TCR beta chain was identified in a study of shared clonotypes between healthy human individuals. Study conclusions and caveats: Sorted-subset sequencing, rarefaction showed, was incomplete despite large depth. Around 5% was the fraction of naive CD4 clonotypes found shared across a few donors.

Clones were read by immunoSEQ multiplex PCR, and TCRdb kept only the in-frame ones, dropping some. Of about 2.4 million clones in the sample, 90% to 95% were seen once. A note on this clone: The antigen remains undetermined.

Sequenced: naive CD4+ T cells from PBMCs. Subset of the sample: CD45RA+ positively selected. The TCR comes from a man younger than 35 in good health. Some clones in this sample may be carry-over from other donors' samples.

The CDR3 nucleotides are TGTGCCAGCAGCTTGTGGGGGGGGCCCTACAATCAGCCCCAGCATTTT. This gives the protein CASSLWGGPYNQPQHF. The J gene is TRBJ1-5, the V gene TRBV5-5; D is perhaps TRBD1 (6 bases). V lost 1 base and J 3 bases, leaving 14 bases between the germline ends. The CDR3 is 16 amino acids. Germline CDR1 reads SGHKS; CDR2 reads YYEKEE (reference sequence).